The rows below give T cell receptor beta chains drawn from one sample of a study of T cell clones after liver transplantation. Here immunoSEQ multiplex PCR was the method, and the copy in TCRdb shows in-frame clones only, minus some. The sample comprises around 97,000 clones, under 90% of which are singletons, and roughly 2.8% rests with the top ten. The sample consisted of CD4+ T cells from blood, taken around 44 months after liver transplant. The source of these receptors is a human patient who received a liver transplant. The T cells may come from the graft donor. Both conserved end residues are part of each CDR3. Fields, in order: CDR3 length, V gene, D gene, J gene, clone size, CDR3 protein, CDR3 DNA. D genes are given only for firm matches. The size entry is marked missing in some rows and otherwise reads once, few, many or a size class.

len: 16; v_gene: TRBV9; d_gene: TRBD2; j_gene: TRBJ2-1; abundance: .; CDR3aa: CASSVLAGGAYNEQFF; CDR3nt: TGTGCCAGCAGCGTGCTAGCGGGAGGTGCCTACAATGAGCAGTTCTTC
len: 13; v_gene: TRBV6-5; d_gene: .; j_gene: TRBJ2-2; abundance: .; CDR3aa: CASSYSFPGELFF; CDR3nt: TGTGCCAGCAGTTACTCGTTTCCTGGGGAGCTGTTTTTT
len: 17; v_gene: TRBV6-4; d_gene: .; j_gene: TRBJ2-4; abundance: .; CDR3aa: CASSAGGILGGKNIQYF; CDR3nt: TGTGCCAGCAGTGCAGGGGGTATACTCGGGGGGAAAAACATTCAGTACTTC
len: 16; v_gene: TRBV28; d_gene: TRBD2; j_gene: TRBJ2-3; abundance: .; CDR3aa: CASSFFSGRVTDTQYF; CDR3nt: TGTGCCAGCAGTTTTTTTAGCGGGAGGGTCACAGATACGCAGTATTTT
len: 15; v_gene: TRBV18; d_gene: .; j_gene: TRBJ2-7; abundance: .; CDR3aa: CASSPPRQYVSEQYF; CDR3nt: TGTGCCAGCTCACCACCGCGACAGTACGTCTCTGAGCAGTACTTC
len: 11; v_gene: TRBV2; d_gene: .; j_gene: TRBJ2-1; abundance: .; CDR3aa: CASGYYNEQFF; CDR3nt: TGTGCCAGCGGGTATTACAATGAGCAGTTCTTC
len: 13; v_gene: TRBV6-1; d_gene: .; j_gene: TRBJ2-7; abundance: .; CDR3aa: CASNPLGRAVQYF; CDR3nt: TGTGCCAGCAACCCGCTCGGACGGGCGGTGCAGTACTTC
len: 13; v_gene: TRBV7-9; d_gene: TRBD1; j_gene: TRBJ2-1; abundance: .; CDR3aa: CAGKGQYYNEQFF; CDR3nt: TGTGCCGGAAAGGGACAGTACTACAATGAGCAGTTCTTC
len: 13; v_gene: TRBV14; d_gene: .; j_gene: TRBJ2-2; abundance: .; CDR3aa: CASSQWITGELFF; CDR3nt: TGTGCCAGCAGCCAATGGATCACCGGGGAGCTGTTTTTT
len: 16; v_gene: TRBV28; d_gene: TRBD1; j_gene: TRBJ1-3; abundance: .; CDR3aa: CASSLGTGGRLGTIYF; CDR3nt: TGTGCCAGCAGTTTAGGGACAGGGGGACGCCTGGGCACCATATATTTT
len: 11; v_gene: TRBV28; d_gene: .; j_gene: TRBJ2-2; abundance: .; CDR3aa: CASTGSAMMFF; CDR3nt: TGTGCCAGCACGGGGTCGGCCATGATGTTTTTT
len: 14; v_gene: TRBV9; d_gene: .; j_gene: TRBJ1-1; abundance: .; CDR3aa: CASSARQASTEAFF; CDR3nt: TGTGCCAGCAGCGCCCGACAGGCCAGCACTGAAGCTTTCTTT
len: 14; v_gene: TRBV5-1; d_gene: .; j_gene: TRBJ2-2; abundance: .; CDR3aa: CASREDGPTGELFF; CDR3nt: TGCGCCAGCAGGGAGGATGGGCCCACCGGGGAGCTGTTTTTT
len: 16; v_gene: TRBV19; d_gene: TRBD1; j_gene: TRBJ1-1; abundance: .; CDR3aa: CASTRDRGSRNTEAFF; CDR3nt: TGTGCCAGTACCAGGGACAGGGGTAGTCGGAACACTGAAGCTTTCTTT
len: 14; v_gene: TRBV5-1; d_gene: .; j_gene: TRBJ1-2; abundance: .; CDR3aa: CASSLGRGQIGYTF; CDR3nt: TGCGCCAGCAGCTTGGGGCGGGGGCAGATTGGCTACACCTTC
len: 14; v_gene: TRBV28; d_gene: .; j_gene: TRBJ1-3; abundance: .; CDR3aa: CASRQQRSGNTIYF; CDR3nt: TGTGCCAGCAGACAACAGCGCTCTGGAAACACCATATATTTT
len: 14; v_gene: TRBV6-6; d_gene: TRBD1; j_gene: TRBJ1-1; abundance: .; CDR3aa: CASSPPQTGGGAFF; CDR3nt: TGTGCCAGCAGTCCCCCTCAGACAGGGGGGGGAGCTTTCTTT
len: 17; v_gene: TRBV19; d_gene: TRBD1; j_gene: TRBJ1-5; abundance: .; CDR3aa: CASSAQGDRAVYQPQHF; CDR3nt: TGTGCCAGTAGTGCACAGGGAGACAGGGCTGTGTACCAGCCCCAGCATTTT
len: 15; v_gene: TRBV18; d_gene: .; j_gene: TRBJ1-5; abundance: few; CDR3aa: CASSPRQAENQPQHF; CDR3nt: TGTGCCAGCTCACCCCGACAGGCGGAGAATCAGCCCCAGCATTTT
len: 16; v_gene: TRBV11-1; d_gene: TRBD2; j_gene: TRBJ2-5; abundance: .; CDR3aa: CASSSRSTSRQETQYF; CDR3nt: TGTGCCAGCAGCTCTAGGTCGACTAGCCGTCAAGAGACCCAGTACTTC
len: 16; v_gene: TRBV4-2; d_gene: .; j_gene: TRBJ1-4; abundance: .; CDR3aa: CASSQEGGLTNEKLFF; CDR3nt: TGTGCCAGCAGCCAAGAGGGAGGGCTAACTAATGAAAAACTGTTTTTT
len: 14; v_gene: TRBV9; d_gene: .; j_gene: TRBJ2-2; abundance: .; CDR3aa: CASGLNSDTGELFF; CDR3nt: TGTGCCAGCGGATTGAATTCAGACACCGGGGAGCTGTTTTTT
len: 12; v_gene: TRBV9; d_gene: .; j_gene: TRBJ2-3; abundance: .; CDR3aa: CASSAYTDTQYF; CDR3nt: TGTGCCAGCAGCGCCTACACAGATACGCAGTATTTT
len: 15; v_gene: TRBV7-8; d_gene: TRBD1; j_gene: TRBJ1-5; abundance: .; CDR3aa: CASSFYRGRDQPQHF; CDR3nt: TGTGCCAGCAGCTTCTACAGGGGGAGGGATCAGCCCCAGCATTTT
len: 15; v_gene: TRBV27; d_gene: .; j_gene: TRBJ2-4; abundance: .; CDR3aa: CASSSSGAGKNIQYF; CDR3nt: TGTGCCAGCAGTTCGTCGGGGGCGGGCAAAAACATTCAGTACTTC
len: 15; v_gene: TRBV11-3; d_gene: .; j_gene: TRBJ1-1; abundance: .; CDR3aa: CASSSGTGPNTEAFF; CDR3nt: TGTGCCAGCAGCTCAGGGACCGGCCCGAACACTGAAGCTTTCTTT
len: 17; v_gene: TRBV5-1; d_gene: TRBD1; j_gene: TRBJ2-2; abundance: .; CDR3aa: CASSHLPAGGNTGELFF; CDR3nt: TGCGCCAGCAGCCACCTCCCGGCAGGGGGCAACACCGGGGAGCTGTTTTTT
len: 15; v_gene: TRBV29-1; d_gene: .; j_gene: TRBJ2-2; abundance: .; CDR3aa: CSGGEQGGSTGELFF; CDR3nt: TGCAGTGGAGGGGAACAGGGAGGTTCCACCGGGGAGCTGTTTTTT
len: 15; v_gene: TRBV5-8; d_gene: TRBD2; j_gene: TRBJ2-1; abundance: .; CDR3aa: CASSLRLAGVGEQFF; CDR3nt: TGTGCCAGCAGCTTGAGACTAGCGGGAGTCGGTGAGCAGTTCTTC
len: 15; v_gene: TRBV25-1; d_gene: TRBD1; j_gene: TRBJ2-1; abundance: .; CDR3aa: CASRPTGLSYNEQFF; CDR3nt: TGTGCCAGCAGGCCGACAGGGCTCTCCTACAATGAGCAGTTCTTC
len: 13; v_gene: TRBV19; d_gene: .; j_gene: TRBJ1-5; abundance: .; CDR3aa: CASSGGAGQPQHF; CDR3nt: TGTGCCAGTAGTGGGGGGGCAGGGCAGCCCCAGCATTTT
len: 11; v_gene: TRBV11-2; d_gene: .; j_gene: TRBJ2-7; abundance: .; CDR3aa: CASSSSYEQYF; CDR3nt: TGTGCCAGCAGCTCCTCCTACGAGCAGTACTTC
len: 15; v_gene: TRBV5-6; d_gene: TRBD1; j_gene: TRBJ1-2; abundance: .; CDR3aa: CASSFTGTGGFGYTF; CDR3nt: TGTGCCAGCAGCTTCACCGGGACAGGGGGCTTTGGCTACACCTTC
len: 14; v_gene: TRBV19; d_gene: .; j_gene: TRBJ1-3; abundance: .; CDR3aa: CASNPQSSGNTIYF; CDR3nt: TGTGCCAGTAATCCTCAGAGCTCTGGAAACACCATATATTTT
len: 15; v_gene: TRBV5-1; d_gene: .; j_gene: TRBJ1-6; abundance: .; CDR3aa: CASNPSAGSGSPLHF; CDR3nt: TGCGCCAGCAACCCCTCGGCAGGGTCGGGTTCACCCCTCCACTTT
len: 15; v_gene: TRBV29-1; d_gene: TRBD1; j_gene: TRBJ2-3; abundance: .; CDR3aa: CSVEDPTGVKDTQYF; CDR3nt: TGCAGCGTTGAAGATCCAACAGGGGTTAAGGATACGCAGTATTTT
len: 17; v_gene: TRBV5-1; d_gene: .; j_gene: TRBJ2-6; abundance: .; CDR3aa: CASSLDGGPLGANVLTF; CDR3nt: TGCGCCAGCAGCTTGGACGGGGGCCCATTAGGAGCCAACGTCCTGACTTTC
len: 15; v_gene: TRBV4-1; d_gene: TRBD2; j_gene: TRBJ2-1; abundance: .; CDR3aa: CASSLRLAGENEQFF; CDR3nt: TGCGCCAGCAGCCTCCGACTAGCGGGGGAAAATGAGCAGTTCTTC
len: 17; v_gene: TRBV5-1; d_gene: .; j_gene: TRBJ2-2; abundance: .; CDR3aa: CASSLVTGPGGPGELFF; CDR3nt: TGCGCCAGCAGCTTGGTAACCGGACCGGGGGGCCCCGGGGAGCTGTTTTTT
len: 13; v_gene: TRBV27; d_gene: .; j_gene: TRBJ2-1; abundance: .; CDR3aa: CASRTRFDNEQFF; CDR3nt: TGTGCCAGCAGAACGAGATTCGACAATGAGCAGTTCTTC
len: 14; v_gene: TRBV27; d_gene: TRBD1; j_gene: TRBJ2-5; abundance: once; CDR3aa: CASSWTGMGETQYF; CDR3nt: TGTGCCAGCAGTTGGACAGGGATGGGAGAGACCCAGTACTTC
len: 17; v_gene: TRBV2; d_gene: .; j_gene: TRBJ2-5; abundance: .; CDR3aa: CASSGAGWGRRQETQYF; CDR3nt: TGTGCCAGCAGTGGCGCCGGGTGGGGGCGCAGGCAAGAGACCCAGTACTTC
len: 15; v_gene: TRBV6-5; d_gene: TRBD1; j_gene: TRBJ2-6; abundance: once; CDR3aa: CASSHRGSGANVLTF; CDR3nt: TGTGCCAGCAGCCACAGGGGGTCCGGGGCCAACGTCCTGACTTTC
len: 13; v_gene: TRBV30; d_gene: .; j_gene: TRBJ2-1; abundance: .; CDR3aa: CAWGEVKPLTQFF; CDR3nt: TGTGCCTGGGGGGAGGTAAAGCCCTTAACTCAGTTCTTC
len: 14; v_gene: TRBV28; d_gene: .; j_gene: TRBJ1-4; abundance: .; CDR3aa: CASGLRDIREKLFF; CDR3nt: TGTGCCAGCGGACTCCGGGACATCCGGGAAAAACTGTTTTTT
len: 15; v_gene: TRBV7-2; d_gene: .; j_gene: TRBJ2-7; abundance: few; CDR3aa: CASSMLGDKIYEQYF; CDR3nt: TGTGCCAGCAGCATGCTGGGGGACAAGATCTACGAGCAGTACTTC
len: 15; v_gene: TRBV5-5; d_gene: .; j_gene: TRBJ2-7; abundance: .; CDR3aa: CASSRTVAGVYEQYF; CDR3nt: TGTGCCAGCAGCCGTACGGTGGCCGGGGTCTACGAGCAGTACTTC
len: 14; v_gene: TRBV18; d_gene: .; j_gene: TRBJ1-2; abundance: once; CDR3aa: CASSVSHGDYGYTF; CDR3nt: TGTGCCAGCTCGGTTAGCCATGGAGACTATGGCTACACCTTC
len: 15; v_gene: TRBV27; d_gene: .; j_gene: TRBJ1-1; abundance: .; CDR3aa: CASSFGGGGNTEAFF; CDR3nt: TGTGCCAGCAGTTTTGGGGGGGGCGGGAACACTGAAGCTTTCTTT
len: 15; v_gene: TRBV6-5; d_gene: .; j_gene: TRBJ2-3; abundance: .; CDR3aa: CASSYSKGFSDTQYF; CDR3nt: TGTGCCAGCAGTTACTCGAAAGGATTTTCGGATACGCAGTATTTT